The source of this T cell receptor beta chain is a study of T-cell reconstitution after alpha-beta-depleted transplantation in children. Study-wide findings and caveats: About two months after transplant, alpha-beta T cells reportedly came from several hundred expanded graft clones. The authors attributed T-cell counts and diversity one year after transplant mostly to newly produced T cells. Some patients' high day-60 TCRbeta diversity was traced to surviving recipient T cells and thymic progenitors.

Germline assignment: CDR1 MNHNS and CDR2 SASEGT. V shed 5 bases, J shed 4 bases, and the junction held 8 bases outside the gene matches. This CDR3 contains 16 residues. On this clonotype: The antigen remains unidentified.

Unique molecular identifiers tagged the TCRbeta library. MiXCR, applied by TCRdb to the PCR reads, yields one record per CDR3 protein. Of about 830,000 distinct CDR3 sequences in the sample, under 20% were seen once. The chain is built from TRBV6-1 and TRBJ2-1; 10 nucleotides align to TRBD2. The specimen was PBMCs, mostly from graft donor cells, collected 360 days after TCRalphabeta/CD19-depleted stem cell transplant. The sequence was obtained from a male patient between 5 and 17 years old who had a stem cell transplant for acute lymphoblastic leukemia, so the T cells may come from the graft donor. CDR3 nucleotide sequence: TGTGCCAGCAGTACCAGCGGGAGGGCCTGGTACAATGAGCAGTTCTTC. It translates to CASSTSGRAWYNEQFF.